These 9 T cell receptor beta chains share one sample of origin, sequenced in a study of cytomegalovirus exposure and HLA in healthy donors. Sequenced by immunoSEQ multiplex PCR; TCRdb stores in-frame clones only, minus some. In the table there are 100,000 to 130,000 clones, around 95% of which are singletons. Sequencing was performed on PBMCs. The receptors come from a woman aged 18-29 years in good health and CMV-seronegative.

V is TRBV15 and J is TRBJ2-3; 10 nucleotides match TRBD1. This CDR3 is built from 19 residues. The J segment lost 1 base and the V segment lost 3 bases, leaving 13 bases of the junction unmatched. Germline V gene lookup returns CDR1 LNHNV and CDR2 YYDKDF (reference sequence). For the CDR3, the DNA is TGTGCCACCAGCAGGAAGACAGGGGGCGGCGGATCTGGCACAGATACGCAGTATTTT. Translating it yields CATSRKTGGGGSGTDTQYF.

This rearrangement joins TRBV27 to TRBJ2-5; 9 bases are shared with TRBD2. CDR3 length equals 14 residues. Germline assignment: CDR1 MNHEY and CDR2 SMNVEV (reference sequence). J lost 5 bases, V lost 5 bases, and 6 bases had no gene match. The CDR3 is CASSTQRGAETQYF. As DNA, the CDR3 is TGTGCCAGCAGTACCCAGCGGGGGGCCGAGACCCAGTACTTC.

The chain is built from TRBV4-1 and TRBJ2-5, with D tentatively TRBD1 (6 bases). The V end lost 0 bases, the J end lost 4 bases, and 18 bases lay between the germline ends. The CDR3 consists of 17 residues. Germline V gene data show CDR1 as MGHRA and CDR2 as YSYEKL. The CDR3 DNA follows: TGCGCCAGCAGCCAAGAAAGTAGGCCTTTAGGGGGAGAGACCCAGTACTTC. Translated: CASSQESRPLGGETQYF.

The chain links TRBV4-1 to TRBJ1-5; TRBD1 matches 7 bases. The CDR3 runs to 15 residues. V dropped 1 base and J dropped 2; count of bases not matched to a gene: 2. The V gene's germline CDR1 is MGHRA and CDR2 YSYEKL. CDR3 nucleotides: TGCGCCAGCAGCCAAGTAGACAGGGGCAATCAGCCCCAGCATTTT. Its translation is CASSQVDRGNQPQHF.

The chain recombines TRBV5-6 with TRBJ2-2, with D perhaps matching TRBD1 (6 bases). This CDR3 is 12 amino acids long. V lost 4 bases to trimming and J lost 6 bases, with 7 bases between them. Germline lookup yields CDR1 SGHDT and CDR2 YYEEEE. The CDR3 here is CASSRQAGELFF. The DNA for the CDR3 is TGTGCCAGCAGCCGACAGGCCGGGGAGCTGTTTTTT.

This chain uses TRBV4-1 with TRBJ1-1; D not resolved. The CDR3 runs 14 residues. V lost 6 bases to trimming and J lost 2 bases, with 13 bases between them. Germline-derived CDR1 and CDR2 are MGHRA and YSYEKL. CDR3 in DNA: TGCGCCAGCAGGACCCTCCTAGCAAACACTGAAGCTTTCTTT. Its protein is CASRTLLANTEAFF.

The J gene is TRBJ2-7, the V gene TRBV13, with a possible D match to TRBD2 (6 bases). The germline V and J ends were trimmed by 5 bases and 2 bases, with 10 bases remaining between them. CDR1 PRHDT and CDR2 FYEKMQ come from the germline V gene (reference sequence). The CDR3 length is 13 residues. CDR3 in DNA: TGTGCCAGCAGCAGTAGACTAGCCTACGAGCAGTACTTC. Translating it yields CASSSRLAYEQYF.

This chain connects TRBV5-1 to TRBJ2-2, with 8 positions matching TRBD1. The trim removed 3 bases at V and 4 bases at J, leaving 5 bases unmatched. From germline, CDR1 is SGHRS and CDR2 YFSETQ. The CDR3 totals 15 residues. The CDR3 is CASSWGGQGTGELFF. For the CDR3, the DNA is TGCGCCAGCAGCTGGGGCGGACAGGGCACCGGGGAGCTGTTTTTT.

The chain recombines TRBV19 with TRBJ1-2; 8 bases are a match to TRBD1. With 4 bases clipped from V and 7 bases from J, the junction kept 11 bases outside the gene matches. The CDR3 runs 15 residues. CDR1 is LNHDA, CDR2 SQIVND, per germline (reference sequence). The CDR3 nucleotides read TGTGCCAGTAGTAGAGACAGGGGAAGAAGTCGTGGCTACACCTTC. Translated: CASSRDRGRSRGYTF.